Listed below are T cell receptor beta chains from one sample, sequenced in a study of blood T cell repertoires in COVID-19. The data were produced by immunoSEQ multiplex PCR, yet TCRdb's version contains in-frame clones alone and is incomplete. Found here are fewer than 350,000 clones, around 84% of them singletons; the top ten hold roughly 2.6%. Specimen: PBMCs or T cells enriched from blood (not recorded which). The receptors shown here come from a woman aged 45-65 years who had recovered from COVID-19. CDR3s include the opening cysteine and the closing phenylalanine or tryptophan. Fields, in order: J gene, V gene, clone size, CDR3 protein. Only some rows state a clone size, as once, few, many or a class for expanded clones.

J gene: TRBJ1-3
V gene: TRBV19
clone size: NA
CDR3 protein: CASRLQAQSGNTIYF

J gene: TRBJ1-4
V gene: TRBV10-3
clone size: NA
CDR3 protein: CAIKDSGNEKLFF

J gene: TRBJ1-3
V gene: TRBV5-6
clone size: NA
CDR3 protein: CASSLAGQAVWAIYF

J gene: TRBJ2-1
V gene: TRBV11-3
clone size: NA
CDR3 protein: CASSSRREFNEQFF

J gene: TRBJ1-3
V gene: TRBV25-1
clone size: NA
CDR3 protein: CASVRDSGNTIYF

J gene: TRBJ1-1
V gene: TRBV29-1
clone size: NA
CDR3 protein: CSVVTGGKAFF

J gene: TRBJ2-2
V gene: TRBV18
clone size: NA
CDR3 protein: CASSPLSLSGSNTGELFF

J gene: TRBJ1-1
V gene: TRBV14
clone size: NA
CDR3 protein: CASSPTQGSEAFF

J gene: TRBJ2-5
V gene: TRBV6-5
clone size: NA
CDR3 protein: CASSRGGAAETQYF

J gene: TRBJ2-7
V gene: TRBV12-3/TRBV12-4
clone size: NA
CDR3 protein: CASSKGTSLEQYF

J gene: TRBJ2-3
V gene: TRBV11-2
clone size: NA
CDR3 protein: CASSIDSWGADTQYF

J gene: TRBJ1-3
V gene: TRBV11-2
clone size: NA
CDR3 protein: CASSSMDRRGTIYF

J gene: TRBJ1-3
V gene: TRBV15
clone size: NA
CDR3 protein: CATSRDGGAGNTIYF

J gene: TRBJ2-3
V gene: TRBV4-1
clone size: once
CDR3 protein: CASSQEWRYTDTQYF